Below, 12 T cell receptor beta chains from the same sample are listed, as sequenced in a study of CD8 T cells in Susac syndrome. Random hexamers primed reverse transcription of about 0.45 to 1 ug RNA. MiXCR was run by TCRdb on the immunoSEQ multiplex PCR reads, yielding one entry per CDR3 protein. The sample records 130,000 to 150,000 distinct CDR3 sequences, approximately 96% being singletons. Sample: CD4+ T cells from PBMCs. Receptors were obtained from a human donor with Susac syndrome.

The rearrangement uses TRBV18 and TRBJ1-5, with D perhaps matching TRBD1 (6 bases). V lost 2 bases and J lost 7, with 15 bases in between. CDR1 and CDR2 (germline): KGHSH, LQKENI. The CDR3 spans 15 residues. The CDR3 reads CASSPTGISRQPQHF. CDR3 nucleotide sequence: TGTGCCAGCTCACCAACAGGGATCTCTAGGCAGCCCCAGCATTTT.

The chain uses TRBV12-3 or TRBV12-4 and TRBJ2-3; D gene uncertain. The V gene lost 9 bases and the J gene lost 9 bases, with 4 bases spanning the gap. The CDR3 runs to 8 residues. The CDR3 sequence is CARRTQYF. The CDR3 bases are TGTGCCAGGAGGACGCAGTATTTT.

The CDR3 spells CASRPDRGESPLHF. In DNA form, the CDR3 reads TGTGCCAGCAGACCTGACAGGGGGGAATCACCCCTCCACTTT. The chain links TRBV7-8 to TRBJ1-6; 9 positions agree with TRBD1. Trimming cost V 6 bases and J 10 bases; bases outside gene matches: 7. The CDR3 covers 14 residues. CDR1 and CDR2 from the germline V gene are SGHVS and FQNEAQ. The full variable domain, in which reference TRBV7-8 and TRBJ1-6 provide the parts outside the CDR3, is GAGVSQSPRYKVAKRGQDVALRCDPISGHVSLFWYQQALGQGPEFLTYFQNEAQLDKSGLPSDRFFAERPEGSVSTLKIQRTQQEDSAVYLCASRPDRGESPLHFGNGTRLTVT.

The chain uses TRBV2 and TRBJ2-1, with 8 positions matching TRBD1. The V and J ends lost 6 bases and 9 bases, in that order; junction bases with no gene match: 22. Per germline, CDR1 SNHLY and CDR2 FYNNEI. The CDR3 has 18 amino acids. CDR3 amino acids: CASRKGYWGTGTISEQFF. DNA for the CDR3: TGTGCCAGCAGGAAGGGGTATTGGGGGACAGGAACCATCAGTGAGCAGTTCTTC. The complete variable domain, with remaining parts taken from reference TRBV2 and TRBJ2-1, reads EPEVTQTPSHQVTQMGQEVILRCVPISNHLYFYWYRQILGQKVEFLVSFYNNEISEKSEIFDDQFSVERPDGSNFTLKIRSTKLEDSAMYFCASRKGYWGTGTISEQFFGPGTRLTVL.

V gene TRBV29-1 combines with J gene TRBJ2-7; a weak D match, TRBD2 (6 bases). There are 10 residues in the CDR3. Trimming cost V 7 bases and J 4 bases, with 8 bases left between them. Germline values: CDR1 SQVTM, CDR2 ANQGSEA. The CDR3 loop reads CSAGGYEQYF. The CDR3 DNA reads as TGCAGCGCTGGGGGGTACGAGCAGTACTTC.

This clonotype was seen just once. CDR3 region: CATSWSGEAYEQYF. Written as DNA, the CDR3 is TGTGCCACCAGTTGGAGCGGGGAAGCCTACGAGCAGTACTTC. This rearrangement joins TRBV24-1 to TRBJ2-7, with 7 bases that match TRBD2. V lost 6 bases, J lost 2 bases, and 6 bases stayed unmatched. From germline, CDR1 is KGHDR and CDR2 SFDVKD. The CDR3 has 14 amino acids.

The genes are TRBV19 and TRBJ2-1; no clear D. CDR1 LNHDA and CDR2 SQIVND come from the germline V gene (reference sequence). The CDR3 extends over 11 amino acids. The V end was cut by 8 bases, the J end by 8 bases, with 10 bases between. This CDR3 is CASGLFHEQFF. The CDR3 bases are TGTGCCAGTGGTTTATTCCATGAGCAGTTCTTC. Combining the CDR3 with reference TRBV19 and TRBJ2-1 gives the whole variable domain DGGITQSPKYLFRKEGQNVTLSCEQNLNHDAMYWYRQDPGQGLRLIYYSQIVNDFQKGDIAEGYSVSREKKESFPLTVTSAQKNPTAFYLCASGLFHEQFFGPGTRLTVL.

V is TRBV3-1 and J is TRBJ2-1; the match to TRBD2 covers 8 bases. The germline CDR1 and CDR2 sequences are LGHDT and YNNKEL (reference sequence). V lost 1 base and J lost 3; bases outside the gene matches: 11. The CDR3 loop spans 18 amino acids. The CDR3 DNA is TGTGCCAGCAGCCAAGCGGGAGGAGGAGCGGGAGTCTACAATGAGCAGTTCTTC. Protein sequence: CASSQAGGGAGVYNEQFF.

The rearrangement joins TRBV7-9 to TRBJ2-2, with D possibly TRBD2 on 6 matching bases. CDR1 SEHNR and CDR2 FQNEAQ come from the germline V gene (reference sequence). CDR3 length: 15 residues. The germline V and J ends were trimmed by 5 bases and 1 base, with 11 bases remaining between them. The CDR3 is CASSHMGGNTGELFF. The CDR3 coding sequence is TGTGCCAGCAGCCACATGGGGGGGAACACCGGGGAGCTGTTTTTT.

This chain uses TRBV20-1 with TRBJ1-1; no firm D call. The germline V and J ends were trimmed by 4 bases and 7 bases, with 22 bases remaining between them. The CDR3 totals 15 residues. Germline V CDR1 and CDR2: DFQATT, SNEGSKA (reference sequence). CDR3 DNA sequence: TGCAGTGCTACCGGCCGACACCTTGGCGGTGATGAAGCTTTCTTT. Translation gives CSATGRHLGGDEAFF.

CDR3 sequence reads: CASTGGKNEKLFF. For the CDR3, the DNA is TGTGCCAGCACGGGAGGGAAAAATGAAAAACTGTTTTTT. The chain links TRBV6-2 or TRBV6-3 to TRBJ1-4; D call uncertain. Germline CDR1 is MNHEY and CDR2 is SVGEGT. The CDR3 is 13 residues long. V gave up 7 bases and J gave up 5 bases, with 11 bases separating them.

This chain links TRBV6-5 with TRBJ2-2; possible D gene TRBD2, 7 bases. V was shortened by 7 bases and J by 3 bases, with 12 bases between the two germline ends. The length of the CDR3 is 14 residues. CDR1 is MNHEY and CDR2 is SVGAGI in the germline V gene. The CDR3 sequence is CASNQGRDTGELFF. Here the CDR3 DNA reads TGTGCCAGCAACCAGGGGAGGGACACCGGGGAGCTGTTTTTT.